The clone carrying this T cell receptor (beta chain) was seen once. The CDR3 covers 14 residues. J lost 0 bases, V lost 10 bases, and 8 bases had no gene match. Germline V CDR1 and CDR2: MGHDK, SYGVNS. In the original workflow: By means of reference gene primer amplification, nucleated cell counts were estimated. The repertoire was sequenced with immunoSEQ multiplex PCR; TCRdb's copy has only in-frame clones and lacks some. The DNA gave D and trimming, while V, J and clone size come from that table. The top ten clones hold approximately 3.5% of a sample with approximately 260,000 clones, approximately 86% of them seen once. These data are taken from a study of blood T cell repertoires in COVID-19. Overall study: T cells, B-cell-depleted T cells, or PBMCs supplied cDNA or gDNA.

The chain is built from TRBV25-1 and TRBJ1-2, with 7 bases that match TRBD1. Material: PBMCs or T cells enriched from blood (not recorded which). The receptor's source is a woman between 40 and 50 years old with acute COVID-19. The CDR3 region is CATSRTGANYGYTF. DNA for the CDR3: TGTGCCACCTCCCGGACAGGAGCTAACTATGGCTACACCTTC.